This T cell receptor beta chain was profiled in a study of Ad26.COV2.S vaccination and SARS-CoV-2 variants. Looking at the study overall: Sample donor was a member of the COV1001 Ad26.COV2.S trial arm. Study-wide results and caveats: Vaccine recipients surpassed placebo recipients in spike-specific TCR breadth. Vaccine and placebo recipients had comparable breadth of non-spike TCRs.

Remarks on this clone: What it binds is unknown.

Described treatment: 15 to 20 received Ad26.COV2.S at low or high dose, single or two shots; 5 received placebo; per-sample allocation not given. Collection of samples fell on day 63 after the first vaccine or placebo injection. The assay was immunoSEQ multiplex PCR, and TCRdb's table has in-frame clones only and misses some. The table has about 400,000 clones, around nine tenths seen once. Looked up from germline, CDR1 is SGHTA and CDR2 is FQGNSA. Between the trimmed V and J ends, which lost 3 bases and 1 base, there was a span of 8 bases. The CDR3 contains 14 residues. The source of this sequence is a person aged 18-60 years who received the Ad26.COV2.S COVID-19 vaccine or a placebo. The chain couples TRBV7-2 to TRBJ2-3; D not certain. Sequenced here: peripheral blood, sampled in a trial of Ad26.COV2.S vaccine versus placebo. The CDR3 coding sequence is TGTGCCAGCAGCTTCGTGGCGGGCACAGATACGCAGTATTTT. Translation gives CASSFVAGTDTQYF.